Reported below is one T cell receptor beta chain. Its specificity is not known. Both 60 Vbeta primers and 13 Jbeta primers went into the PCR. Some clones are missing from TCRdb's copy, which holds only in-frame ones; the method was immunoSEQ multiplex PCR. The data contain around 140,000 clones, roughly four fifths of them seen just once; the ten biggest clones take up less than 2%. These data are taken from a study of cytomegalovirus exposure and HLA in healthy donors. Findings and caveats of the study: The productive fraction for most TCR beta V segments was about 87% or about 30% in an earlier analysis. Most TCR sequences were seen very rarely across donors, but some public TCRs occurred in many.

This receptor was taken from a female donor in good health and CMV-seropositive. The sequencing input was PBMCs.

CDR3 residues: CASSSTSESSYEQYF. The DNA of the CDR3 is TGTGCCAGCAGCTCTACTAGCGAGAGCTCCTACGAGCAGTACTTC. The rearrangement joins TRBV5-6 to TRBJ2-7; 7 nucleotides align to TRBD2. There are 15 residues in the CDR3. The germline V gene has CDR1 SGHDT and CDR2 YYEEEE. V shed 3 bases, J shed 0 bases, and the junction held 6 bases outside the gene matches.